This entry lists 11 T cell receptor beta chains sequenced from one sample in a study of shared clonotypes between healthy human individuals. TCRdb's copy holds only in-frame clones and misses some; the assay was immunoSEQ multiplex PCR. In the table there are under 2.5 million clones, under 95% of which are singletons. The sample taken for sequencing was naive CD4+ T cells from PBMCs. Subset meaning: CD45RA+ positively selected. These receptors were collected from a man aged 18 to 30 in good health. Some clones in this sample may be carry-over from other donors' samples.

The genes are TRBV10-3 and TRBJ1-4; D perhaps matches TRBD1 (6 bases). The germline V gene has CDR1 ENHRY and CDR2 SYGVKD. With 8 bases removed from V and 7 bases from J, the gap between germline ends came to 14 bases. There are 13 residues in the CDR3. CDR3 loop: CAIQGNRGEKLFF. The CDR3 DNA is TGTGCCATCCAGGGGAACCGGGGTGAAAAACTGTTTTTT.

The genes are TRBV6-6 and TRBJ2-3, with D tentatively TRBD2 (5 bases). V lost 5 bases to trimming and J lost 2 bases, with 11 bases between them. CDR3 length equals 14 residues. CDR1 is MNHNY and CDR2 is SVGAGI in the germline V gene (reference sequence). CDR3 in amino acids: CASSSGSNTDTQYF. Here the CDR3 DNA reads TGTGCCAGCAGTAGCGGCTCCAACACAGATACGCAGTATTTT.

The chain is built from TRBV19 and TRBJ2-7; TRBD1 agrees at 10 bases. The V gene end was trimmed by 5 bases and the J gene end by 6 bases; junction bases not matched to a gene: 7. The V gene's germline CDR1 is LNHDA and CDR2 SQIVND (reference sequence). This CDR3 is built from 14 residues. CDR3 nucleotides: TGTGCCAGTAGTGCCCGGGACAGGGGAACCGAGCAGTACTTC. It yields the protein CASSARDRGTEQYF. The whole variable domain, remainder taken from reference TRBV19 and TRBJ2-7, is DGGITQSPKYLFRKEGQNVTLSCEQNLNHDAMYWYRQDPGQGLRLIYYSQIVNDFQKGDIAEGYSVSREKKESFPLTVTSAQKNPTAFYLCASSARDRGTEQYFGPGTRLTVT.

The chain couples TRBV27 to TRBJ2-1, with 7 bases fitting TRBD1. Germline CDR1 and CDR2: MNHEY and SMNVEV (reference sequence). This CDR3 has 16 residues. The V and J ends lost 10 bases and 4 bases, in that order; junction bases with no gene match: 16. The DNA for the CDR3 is TGTGCCACCCGGGACAGCCGACACTTCGAATACAATGAGCAGTTCTTC. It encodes CATRDSRHFEYNEQFF.

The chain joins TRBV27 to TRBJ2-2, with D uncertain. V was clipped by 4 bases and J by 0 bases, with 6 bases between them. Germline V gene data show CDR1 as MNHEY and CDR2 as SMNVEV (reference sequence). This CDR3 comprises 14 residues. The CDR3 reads CASSSPTNTGELFF. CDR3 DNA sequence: TGTGCCAGCAGTTCACCAACGAACACCGGGGAGCTGTTTTTT.

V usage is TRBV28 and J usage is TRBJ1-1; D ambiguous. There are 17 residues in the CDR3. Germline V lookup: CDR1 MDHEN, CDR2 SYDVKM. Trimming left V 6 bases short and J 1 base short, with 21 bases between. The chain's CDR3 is CASSRGARGPSNTEAFF. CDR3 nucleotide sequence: TGTGCCAGCAGCCGGGGAGCGCGGGGTCCCTCGAACACTGAAGCTTTCTTT.

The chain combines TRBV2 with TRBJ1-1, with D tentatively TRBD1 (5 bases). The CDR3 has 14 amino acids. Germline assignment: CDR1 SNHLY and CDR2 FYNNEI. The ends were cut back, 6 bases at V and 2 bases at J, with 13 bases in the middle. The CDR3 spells CASRVLGLNTEAFF. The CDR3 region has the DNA TGTGCCAGCAGGGTTCTGGGGCTCAACACTGAAGCTTTCTTT.

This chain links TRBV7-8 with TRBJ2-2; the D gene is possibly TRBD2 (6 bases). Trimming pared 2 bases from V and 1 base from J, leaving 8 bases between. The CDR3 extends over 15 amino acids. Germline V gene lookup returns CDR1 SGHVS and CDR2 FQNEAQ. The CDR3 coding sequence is TGTGCCAGCAGCTTATTGGGGGGGAACACCGGGGAGCTGTTTTTT. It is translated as CASSLLGGNTGELFF.

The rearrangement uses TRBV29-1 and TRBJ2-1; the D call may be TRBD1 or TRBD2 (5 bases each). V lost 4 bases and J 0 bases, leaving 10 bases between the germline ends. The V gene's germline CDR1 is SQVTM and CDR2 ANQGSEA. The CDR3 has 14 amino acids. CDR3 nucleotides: TGCAGCGTTGTTATGGGACCCTCCTACAATGAGCAGTTCTTC. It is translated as CSVVMGPSYNEQFF.

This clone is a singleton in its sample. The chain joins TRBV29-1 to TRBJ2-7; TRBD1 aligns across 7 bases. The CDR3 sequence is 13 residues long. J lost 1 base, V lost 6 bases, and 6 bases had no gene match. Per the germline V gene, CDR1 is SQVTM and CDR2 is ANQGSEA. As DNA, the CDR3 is TGCAGCGTGGGGGACAGCAGATCCTACGAGCAGTACTTC. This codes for CSVGDSRSYEQYF.

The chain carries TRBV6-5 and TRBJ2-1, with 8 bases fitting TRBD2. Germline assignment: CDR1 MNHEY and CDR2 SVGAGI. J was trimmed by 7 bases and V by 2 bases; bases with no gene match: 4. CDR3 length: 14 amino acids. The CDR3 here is CASSYGGRRNEQFF. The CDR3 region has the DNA TGTGCCAGCAGTTACGGCGGGAGGAGGAATGAGCAGTTCTTC.